These 26 T cell receptor beta chains were all obtained from the same sample, sequenced in a study of blood T cell repertoires in COVID-19. Sequencing was performed with immunoSEQ multiplex PCR; in TCRdb, only in-frame clones are kept and a portion is missing. The sample carries about 70,000 clones, approximately 80% recorded once. The sequencing input was peripheral blood. These receptors were obtained from an elderly woman with active or convalescent COVID-19.

This clone was picked up one time. The rearrangement joins TRBV7-9 to TRBJ2-6; TRBD2 agrees at 8 bases. Germline CDR1 SEHNR, CDR2 FQNEAQ (reference sequence). The CDR3 has 18 amino acids. V dropped 7 bases and J dropped 0; count of bases not matched to a gene: 11. The CDR3 DNA is TGTGCCAGCACCCGAGGGCTAGCGGGCCGCTCTGGGGCCAACGTCCTGACTTTC. Translation: CASTRGLAGRSGANVLTF.

The genes are TRBV7-9 and TRBJ1-1; D might be TRBD1 (6 bases). The CDR3 is 13 residues long. V was clipped by 3 bases and J by 4 bases, with 9 bases between them. Germline V CDR1 and CDR2: SEHNR, FQNEAQ (reference sequence). The CDR3 sequence is CASSLAGATEAFF. In DNA, the CDR3 is TGTGCCAGCAGCTTGGCGGGGGCCACTGAAGCTTTCTTT.

V usage is TRBV18 and J usage is TRBJ2-5; D gene ambiguous. This CDR3 has 13 residues. CDR1 is KGHSH and CDR2 is LQKENI in the germline V gene. Trimming cost V 3 bases and J 4 bases, with 9 bases left between them. This CDR3 reads CASSPNPRETQYF. The CDR3 bases are TGTGCCAGCTCACCCAACCCGCGAGAGACCCAGTACTTC.

The gene calls are TRBV5-1 and TRBJ2-5; maybe TRBD1 (5 bases). CDR3 length equals 14 residues. Trimming took 4 bases from V and 5 from J, leaving 15 bases between them. CDR1 and CDR2 (germline): SGHRS, YFSETQ. The CDR3 DNA is TGCGCCAGCAGCCTCCAGGGTTATGGTGAGACCCAGTACTTC. Amino acid sequence: CASSLQGYGETQYF.

This rearrangement joins TRBV5-1 to TRBJ2-2, with TRBD2 matching 7 bases. The CDR3 runs 14 residues. CDR1 and CDR2 (germline): SGHRS, YFSETQ. V shed 7 bases, J shed 2 bases, and the junction held 5 bases outside the gene matches. Here the CDR3 DNA reads TGCGCCAGCTCTAGCGGCATAAACACCGGGGAGCTGTTTTTT. Protein sequence: CASSSGINTGELFF.

The rearrangement joins TRBV7-9 to TRBJ2-3, with 8 bases fitting TRBD1. With V trimmed by 4 bases and J by 4 bases, 7 bases remained unmatched. Germline V lookup: CDR1 SEHNR, CDR2 FQNEAQ (reference sequence). This CDR3 is 15 amino acids long. This CDR3 is CASSSGQGGSDTQYF. The CDR3 DNA is TGTGCCAGCAGCTCCGGACAGGGAGGTTCAGATACGCAGTATTTT.

The chain recombines TRBV10-3 with TRBJ2-3, with D unclear. The germline CDR1 and CDR2 sequences are ENHRY and SYGVKD. Trimming shortened V by 6 bases and J by 6 bases, and 10 bases separated the two germline ends. This CDR3 is built from 12 residues. CDR3 residues: CAIRASEDTQYF. Written as DNA, the CDR3 is TGTGCCATCAGGGCTAGTGAGGATACGCAGTATTTT.

The CDR3 reads CATSEGEGVSEKLFF. DNA of the CDR3: TGTGCCACCAGTGAAGGGGAGGGCGTGAGTGAAAAACTGTTTTTT. The chain is built from TRBV24-1 and TRBJ1-4, with D perhaps matching TRBD1 (5 bases). V lost 4 bases to trimming and J lost 7 bases, with 15 bases between them. This CDR3 is built from 15 residues. Germline V CDR1 and CDR2: KGHDR, SFDVKD.

The chain has TRBV5-3 and TRBJ2-3; 10 bases agree with TRBD1. TRBV5-3 is flagged as an ORF with uncertain function. V lost 8 bases and J lost 3; bases outside the gene matches: 12. The CDR3 is made up of 16 amino acids. CDR3 region: CARLAAGDRGTDTQYF. In DNA, the CDR3 is TGTGCCAGGCTGGCAGCTGGGGACAGGGGAACAGATACGCAGTATTTT.

The chain carries TRBV7-9 and TRBJ1-2; 8 nucleotides agree with TRBD1. V lost 4 bases and J lost 8; bases outside the gene matches: 9. The CDR3 loop spans 14 amino acids. CDR1 is SEHNR and CDR2 is FQNEAQ in the germline V gene (reference sequence). CDR3 loop: CASSSRTGSEGYTF. The CDR3 DNA is TGTGCCAGCAGCTCCCGGACAGGGTCGGAGGGCTACACCTTC.

The chain is built from TRBV27 and TRBJ2-5, with 15 bases identical to TRBD2. The CDR3 length is 19 residues. Trimming removed 5 bases from V and 5 bases from J; junction bases left unmatched: 15. Per germline, CDR1 MNHEY and CDR2 SMNVEV (reference sequence). The CDR3 here is CASSQKGLAGGGWRETQYF. Here the CDR3 DNA reads TGTGCCAGCAGTCAAAAGGGACTAGCGGGAGGTGGGTGGAGGGAGACCCAGTACTTC.

CDR3 region: CASSLRGGAEAFF. CDR3 coding DNA: TGTGCCAGCAGCTTACGTGGGGGGGCAGAAGCTTTCTTT. The chain recombines TRBV7-2 with TRBJ1-1; possible D gene TRBD1, 6 bases. Germline CDR1 and CDR2: SGHTA and FQGNSA. The germline V and J ends were trimmed by 2 bases and 8 bases, with 12 bases remaining between them. The CDR3 length is 13 residues.

This clone was seen a handful of times. V gene TRBV11-2 combines with J gene TRBJ2-1, with 11 bases matching TRBD1. Per the germline V gene, CDR1 is SGHAT and CDR2 is FQNNGV. After removal of 1 base from V and 1 base from J, the junction contained 6 bases not matched to a gene. The length of the CDR3 is 18 residues. CDR3 sequence: CASSLVYGTGGSYNEQFF. The CDR3 coding sequence is TGTGCCAGCAGCTTAGTATACGGGACAGGGGGATCCTACAATGAGCAGTTCTTC.

The chain couples TRBV29-1 to TRBJ1-1; possibly TRBD1 for D (6 bases). Germline CDR1 reads SQVTM; CDR2 reads ANQGSEA. The germline V and J ends were trimmed by 6 bases and 1 base, with 9 bases remaining between them. The CDR3 contains 12 residues. DNA of the CDR3: TGCAGCGTCGTGGACAGGAACACTGAAGCTTTCTTT. It is translated as CSVVDRNTEAFF.

This chain connects TRBV11-2 to TRBJ1-4; D is uncertain. This CDR3 is 15 amino acids long. Germline CDR1 and CDR2: SGHAT and FQNNGV. V was clipped by 5 bases and J by 8 bases, with 18 bases between them. Written as DNA, the CDR3 is TGTGCCAGCAGCCCAGAGGTTTCGCTTGGGGAAAAACTGTTTTTT. Its protein product is CASSPEVSLGEKLFF. The complete variable domain, with remaining parts taken from reference TRBV11-2 and TRBJ1-4, reads EAGVAQSPRYKIIEKRQSVAFWCNPISGHATLYWYQQILGQGPKLLIQFQNNGVVDDSQLPKDRFSAERLKGVDSTLKIQPAKLEDSAVYLCASSPEVSLGEKLFFGSGTQLSVL.

The rearrangement uses TRBV18 and TRBJ1-1, with TRBD1 identical over 7 bases. The CDR3 contains 15 residues. Trimming at V came to 6 bases and at J to 4 bases, leaving 11 bases not matched to a gene. CDR1 is KGHSH, CDR2 LQKENI, per germline. CDR3 nucleotides: TGTGCCAGCTCTCCCGATAAACAGGGGAGCACTGAAGCTTTCTTT. As protein: CASSPDKQGSTEAFF.

V usage is TRBV10-3 and J usage is TRBJ1-2, with D tentatively TRBD1 (5 bases). The CDR3 runs to 13 residues. Germline lookup yields CDR1 ENHRY and CDR2 SYGVKD. Trimming removed 8 bases from V and 1 base from J, with 11 bases in between. In DNA, the CDR3 is TGTGCCATCTCAGACAGCGATAACTATGGCTACACCTTC. This gives the protein CAISDSDNYGYTF.

The J gene is TRBJ2-7, the V gene TRBV3-1 (or the pseudogene TRBV3-2); D is undetermined. This CDR3 is 11 amino acids long. V lost 3 bases and J lost 7, with 7 bases in between. CDR1 is LGHDT and CDR2 is YNNKEL in the germline V gene (reference sequence). CDR3 sequence (DNA): TGTGCCAGCAGCCATGCCGGGGAGCAGTACTTC. Translated, it gives CASSHAGEQYF.

The chain couples TRBV2 to TRBJ1-1, with TRBD1 matching 7 bases. CDR3 size: 16 residues. The ends lost 7 bases at V and 1 base at J; junction bases unmatched: 12. In germline, CDR1 is SNHLY, CDR2 FYNNEI. The CDR3 loop reads CASIRAWGQWNTEAFF. The CDR3 coding sequence is TGTGCCAGCATACGAGCTTGGGGACAGTGGAACACTGAAGCTTTCTTT.

The chain carries TRBV9 and TRBJ2-5; a weak D match, TRBD2 (5 bases). Per germline, CDR1 SGDLS and CDR2 YYNGEE. Deletions cut 0 bases from V and 5 bases from J, with 17 bases between. CDR3 length: 16 amino acids. As DNA, the CDR3 is TGTGCCAGCAGCGTAGTGGCAGAGGGAATGTGGGAGACCCAGTACTTC. It translates to CASSVVAEGMWETQYF.

The J gene is TRBJ1-2, the V gene TRBV10-3; a weak D match, TRBD1 (5 bases). The V and J ends lost 4 bases and 4 bases respectively, with 19 bases between them. The CDR3 length is 16 residues. Germline loops: CDR1 ENHRY, CDR2 SYGVKD. The DNA of the CDR3 is TGTGCCATCAGTGGGGGCCCGGCGGTTGAAGGCTATGGCTACACCTTC. This gives the protein CAISGGPAVEGYGYTF.

The chain carries TRBV30 and TRBJ1-4, with D possibly being TRBD1 (5 bases). CDR1 GTSNPN and CDR2 SVGIG come from the germline V gene (reference sequence). CDR3 size: 16 residues. V was shortened by 4 bases and J by 3 bases, with 18 bases between the two germline ends. The CDR3, as DNA: TGTGCCTGGAAATACGGACCCGGAGGGGCTAATGAAAAACTGTTTTTT. Amino acids: CAWKYGPGGANEKLFF.

This chain links TRBV15 with TRBJ1-2; no clear D gene. Germline V gene sequence: CDR1 LNHNV, CDR2 YYDKDF (reference sequence). Trimming shortened V by 5 bases and J by 4 bases, and 11 bases separated the two germline ends. This CDR3 is 13 amino acids long. CDR3 protein: CATSPKRFYGYTF. CDR3 nucleotides: TGTGCCACCAGCCCTAAGAGGTTCTATGGCTACACCTTC.

The rearrangement joins TRBV29-1 to TRBJ2-2; D remains unclear. Trimming left V 4 bases short and J 4 bases short, with 10 bases between. The length of the CDR3 is 13 residues. Germline CDR1 and CDR2: SQVTM and ANQGSEA. CDR3 sequence (DNA): TGCAGCGTTGGTGCGACTGGCACCGGGGAGCTGTTTTTT. Translated, it gives CSVGATGTGELFF.

This chain links TRBV3-1 (or the pseudogene TRBV3-2) with TRBJ1-1; a possible D gene is TRBD1 (5 bases). The CDR3 sequence is 14 residues long. Trimming removed 7 bases at V and 4 bases at J, with 16 bases between. Germline values: CDR1 LGHDT, CDR2 YNNKEL (reference sequence). The CDR3 protein is CASTPSGGITEAFF. The CDR3 nucleotides read TGTGCCAGCACCCCTTCGGGGGGGATCACTGAAGCTTTCTTT.

The V gene is TRBV4-1, the J gene TRBJ2-3; 7 positions match TRBD2. CDR1 is MGHRA and CDR2 is YSYEKL in the germline V gene. There are 17 residues in the CDR3. J gave up 2 bases and V 1 base, and 9 bases lay outside the gene matches. This CDR3 reads CASSQVGRTRHTDTQYF. As DNA, the CDR3 is TGCGCCAGCAGCCAAGTAGGTAGGACTAGACACACAGATACGCAGTATTTT.